Listed below are T cell receptor beta chains from one sample, sequenced in a study of T cells in Graves' hyperthyroidism and ophthalmopathy. TCRdb re-called the multiplex PCR reads with MiXCR, one entry per CDR3 protein. Of about 400,000 distinct CDR3 sequences in the sample, about 15% were seen once. Material for sequencing was blood. The receptors derive from a woman in her sixties or seventies with Graves' ophthalmopathy. Each CDR3 is given with its conserved first and last residue. D genes are given only for firm matches. Not all rows give a size; the values are once, few, many and, for expanded clones, a class.

d_gene: -
abundance: -
v_gene: TRBV2
j_gene: TRBJ2-6
CDR3aa: CASRGESSGANVLTF
CDR3nt: TGTGCCAGCAGGGGAGAGTCCTCTGGGGCCAACGTCCTGACTTTC

d_gene: -
abundance: many
v_gene: TRBV27
j_gene: TRBJ2-3
CDR3aa: CASSRGVWYTQYF
CDR3nt: TGTGCCAGCAGTAGAGGGGTCTGGTATACGCAGTATTTT

d_gene: -
abundance: few
v_gene: TRBV7-2
j_gene: TRBJ1-5
CDR3aa: CASSYRNQPQHF
CDR3nt: TGTGCCAGCAGCTACAGAAATCAGCCCCAGCATTTT

d_gene: -
abundance: many
v_gene: TRBV28
j_gene: TRBJ2-1
CDR3aa: CASRGGFYNEQFF
CDR3nt: TGTGCCAGCAGGGGCGGGTTCTACAATGAGCAGTTCTTC

d_gene: TRBD2
abundance: many
v_gene: TRBV7-2
j_gene: TRBJ2-5
CDR3aa: CASSSRGSGETQYF
CDR3nt: TGTGCCAGCAGCTCGCGCGGGAGCGGAGAGACCCAGTACTTC

d_gene: -
abundance: -
v_gene: TRBV29-1
j_gene: TRBJ2-5
CDR3aa: CSVEAPSGETQYF
CDR3nt: TGCAGCGTTGAAGCCCCTAGTGGAGAGACCCAGTACTTC

d_gene: TRBD2
abundance: -
v_gene: TRBV7-9
j_gene: TRBJ2-1
CDR3aa: CASSQDLGGRAGEQFF
CDR3nt: TGCGCCAGCAGCCAAGATCTAGGCGGGAGGGCCGGTGAGCAGTTCTTC

d_gene: -
abundance: many
v_gene: TRBV28
j_gene: TRBJ2-7
CDR3aa: CASSSEGSDRTGFYEQYF
CDR3nt: TGTGCCAGCAGTTCCGAGGGGAGCGACCGGACCGGCTTCTACGAGCAGTACTTC

d_gene: TRBD2
abundance: -
v_gene: TRBV6-1
j_gene: TRBJ2-3
CDR3aa: CASRTGTSGTDTQYF
CDR3nt: TGTGCCAGCAGGACCGGGACTAGCGGCACAGATACGCAGTATTTT

d_gene: TRBD1
abundance: few
v_gene: TRBV4-2
j_gene: TRBJ1-2
CDR3aa: CASSQRGGDYGYTF
CDR3nt: TGTGCCAGCAGCCAGCGAGGGGGCGACTATGGCTACACCTTC

d_gene: -
abundance: few
v_gene: TRBV5-1
j_gene: TRBJ1-4
CDR3aa: CASSSSRDTQEGKLFF
CDR3nt: TGCGCCAGCTCTTCCTCCCGCGACACACAAGAAGGAAAACTGTTTTTT

d_gene: -
abundance: -
v_gene: TRBV29-1
j_gene: TRBJ2-2
CDR3aa: CSVQGPDTGELFF
CDR3nt: TGCAGCGTTCAGGGGCCAGACACCGGGGAGCTGTTTTTT

d_gene: -
abundance: many
v_gene: TRBV2
j_gene: TRBJ2-7
CDR3aa: CASRPGTSYEQYF
CDR3nt: TGTGCCAGTCGGCCGGGAACCTCCTACGAGCAGTACTTC

d_gene: TRBD1
abundance: many
v_gene: TRBV20-1
j_gene: TRBJ1-1
CDR3aa: CSILAGLTGGTEAFF
CDR3nt: TGCAGTATATTAGCGGGTCTAACAGGGGGCACTGAAGCTTTCTTT

d_gene: -
abundance: many
v_gene: TRBV20-1
j_gene: TRBJ1-6
CDR3aa: CSARSGQYNSPLHF
CDR3nt: TGCAGTGCTAGAAGCGGACAGTATAATTCACCCCTCCACTTT

d_gene: -
abundance: -
v_gene: TRBV20-1
j_gene: TRBJ2-7
CDR3aa: CSARVRESSGYEQYF
CDR3nt: TGCAGTGCTAGAGTCCGGGAGTCCTCGGGTTACGAGCAGTACTTC

d_gene: TRBD2
abundance: many
v_gene: TRBV29-1
j_gene: TRBJ2-7
CDR3aa: CSARLAGQNYEQYF
CDR3nt: TGCAGCGCCCGACTAGCGGGGCAAAACTACGAGCAGTACTTC

d_gene: -
abundance: few
v_gene: TRBV12-3/TRBV12-4
j_gene: TRBJ1-2
CDR3aa: CASATSLTGTYGYTF
CDR3nt: TGTGCCAGCGCTACCTCCTTGACAGGAACCTATGGCTACACCTTC

d_gene: TRBD2
abundance: few
v_gene: TRBV10-2
j_gene: TRBJ2-5
CDR3aa: CASRPRLAEQETQYF
CDR3nt: TGCGCCAGCAGGCCTAGACTAGCGGAGCAAGAGACCCAGTACTTC

d_gene: TRBD2
abundance: many
v_gene: TRBV20-1
j_gene: TRBJ2-5
CDR3aa: CSAGTSGSQETQYF
CDR3nt: TGCAGTGCTGGGACTAGCGGGTCCCAAGAGACCCAGTACTTC

d_gene: TRBD1
abundance: many
v_gene: TRBV5-1
j_gene: TRBJ2-5
CDR3aa: CASSLAGQGGQETQYF
CDR3nt: TGCGCCAGCAGCTTGGCCGGACAGGGAGGCCAAGAGACCCAGTACTTC

d_gene: -
abundance: many
v_gene: TRBV11-2
j_gene: TRBJ2-7
CDR3aa: CASSLVSGASEQYF
CDR3nt: TGTGCCAGCAGCTTAGTCTCAGGGGCGAGCGAGCAGTACTTC

d_gene: -
abundance: many
v_gene: TRBV28
j_gene: TRBJ2-7
CDR3aa: CASSFNSPPYEQYF
CDR3nt: TGTGCCAGCAGTTTCAACAGTCCTCCCTACGAGCAGTACTTC

d_gene: -
abundance: few
v_gene: TRBV7-6
j_gene: TRBJ2-7
CDR3aa: CASSRTRESSYEQYF
CDR3nt: TGTGCCAGCAGCCGTACTAGGGAGAGCTCCTACGAGCAGTACTTC

d_gene: TRBD2
abundance: many
v_gene: TRBV7-2
j_gene: TRBJ2-1
CDR3aa: CASSLGAGGAYNEQFF
CDR3nt: TGTGCCAGCAGCTTAGGAGCGGGAGGTGCCTACAATGAGCAGTTCTTC

d_gene: -
abundance: -
v_gene: TRBV5-1
j_gene: TRBJ2-2
CDR3aa: CASRPRESGGELFF
CDR3nt: TGCGCCAGCAGGCCTCGGGAGTCGGGCGGGGAGCTGTTTTTT

d_gene: -
abundance: few
v_gene: TRBV12-3/TRBV12-4
j_gene: TRBJ2-1
CDR3aa: CASSLDSGTFLSYNEQFF
CDR3nt: TGTGCCAGCAGTTTAGATTCGGGGACATTCCTCTCCTACAATGAGCAGTTCTTC

d_gene: TRBD1
abundance: few
v_gene: TRBV6-5
j_gene: TRBJ1-3
CDR3aa: CASSYRGPSGGNTIYF
CDR3nt: TGTGCCAGCAGTTACAGGGGGCCCTCGGGAGGAAACACCATATATTTT

d_gene: -
abundance: few
v_gene: TRBV19
j_gene: TRBJ2-2
CDR3aa: CASKRGRQGGTGELFF
CDR3nt: TGTGCCAGTAAACGGGGGAGACAGGGCGGGACCGGGGAGCTGTTTTTT

d_gene: -
abundance: -
v_gene: TRBV5-1
j_gene: TRBJ1-2
CDR3aa: CASSLAGGVDGYTF
CDR3nt: TGCGCCAGCAGCTTGGCCGGGGGAGTGGATGGCTACACCTTC